Listed below are T cell receptor beta chains from one sample, sequenced in a study of shared clonotypes between healthy human individuals. Assay: immunoSEQ multiplex PCR; the TCRdb copy retains only in-frame clones and omits some. The sample has roughly 2 million clones, approximately 94% seen once. Sequencing used naive CD8+ T cells sorted from blood. These receptors were taken from a man between 18 and 29 years old in good health. Both conserved end residues are part of each CDR3. Each record gives: J gene, V gene, clone size, D gene, CDR3 protein, CDR3 DNA. D genes are given only for firm matches. The size of a clone is reported for some rows only, either as once, few or many, or as a class for expanded clones.

J: TRBJ2-1
V: TRBV29-1
size: .
D: TRBD1
CDR3: CSSEAWGQGRGSEQFF
DNA: TGCAGCTCAGAAGCGTGGGGACAGGGGAGGGGTAGTGAGCAGTTCTTC

J: TRBJ2-7
V: TRBV9
size: .
D: .
CDR3: CASSAGSSYEQYF
DNA: TGTGCCAGCAGCGCCGGATCCTCCTACGAGCAGTACTTC

J: TRBJ1-1
V: TRBV5-4
size: .
D: .
CDR3: CASSSRTADLEAFF
DNA: TGTGCCAGCAGCAGCAGGACGGCCGACCTTGAAGCTTTCTTT

J: TRBJ2-1
V: TRBV4-1
size: .
D: TRBD2
CDR3: CASSQTGGRSYNEQFF
DNA: TGCGCCAGCAGCCAAACCGGGGGGAGGTCCTACAATGAGCAGTTCTTC

J: TRBJ2-5
V: TRBV4-1
size: .
D: TRBD2
CDR3: CASSQGDYQWEETQYF
DNA: TGCGCCAGCAGCCAGGGGGACTACCAATGGGAAGAGACCCAGTACTTC

J: TRBJ1-6
V: TRBV27
size: .
D: .
CDR3: CASSLGGRLGGGSPLHF
DNA: TGTGCCAGCAGTTTAGGGGGTCGTTTGGGGGGAGGTTCACCCCTCCACTTT

J: TRBJ2-7
V: TRBV15
size: .
D: .
CDR3: CATSGDTVEQYF
DNA: TGTGCCACCAGCGGGGATACGGTCGAGCAGTACTTC

J: TRBJ1-6
V: TRBV29-1
size: .
D: .
CDR3: CSVATATNSPLHF
DNA: TGCAGCGTTGCAACAGCTACTAATTCACCCCTCCACTTT

J: TRBJ2-1
V: TRBV4-2
size: .
D: TRBD2
CDR3: CASSQTGLADEQFF
DNA: TGTGCCAGCAGCCAAACGGGACTAGCAGATGAGCAGTTCTTC

J: TRBJ2-3
V: TRBV7-9
size: .
D: .
CDR3: CASSLPFPDTQYF
DNA: TGTGCCAGCAGCTTACCATTTCCAGATACGCAGTATTTT

J: TRBJ2-1
V: TRBV5-1
size: .
D: .
CDR3: CASSLEGASYNEQFF
DNA: TGCGCCAGCAGCTTGGAGGGAGCTTCATACAATGAGCAGTTCTTC

J: TRBJ2-2
V: TRBV9
size: once
D: .
CDR3: CASSVPGTPTGELFF
DNA: TGTGCCAGCAGCGTCCCCGGGACCCCCACCGGGGAGCTGTTTTTT

J: TRBJ2-2
V: TRBV19
size: .
D: .
CDR3: CASSIWGVGAGELFF
DNA: TGTGCCAGTAGTATTTGGGGGGTAGGCGCCGGGGAGCTGTTTTTT

J: TRBJ1-5
V: TRBV27
size: .
D: .
CDR3: CASSLGLRVVDQPQHF
DNA: TGTGCCAGCAGTTTAGGCCTCAGGGTGGTCGATCAGCCCCAGCATTTT

J: TRBJ2-1
V: TRBV7-9
size: .
D: .
CDR3: CASSLQGPSSYNEQFF
DNA: TGTGCCAGCAGCTTGCAGGGGCCGAGCTCCTACAATGAGCAGTTCTTC

J: TRBJ1-6
V: TRBV6-5
size: .
D: TRBD1
CDR3: CASSYSAGGNSPLHF
DNA: TGTGCCAGCAGTTACTCGGCAGGGGGTAATTCACCCCTCCACTTT

J: TRBJ1-1
V: TRBV29-1
size: .
D: .
CDR3: CSADNDRNTEAFF
DNA: TGCAGCGCCGACAACGATAGGAACACTGAAGCTTTCTTT

J: TRBJ2-7
V: TRBV11-2
size: .
D: TRBD1
CDR3: CASSLDGGQGSYEQYF
DNA: TGTGCCAGCAGCTTAGATGGGGGACAGGGATCCTACGAGCAGTACTTC

J: TRBJ2-7
V: TRBV13
size: .
D: .
CDR3: CASSLVRQGTGEQYF
DNA: TGTGCCAGCAGCTTAGTAAGGCAGGGGACGGGCGAGCAGTACTTC

J: TRBJ1-5
V: TRBV28
size: .
D: TRBD1
CDR3: CASSSQGANQPQHF
DNA: TGTGCCAGCAGTTCACAGGGGGCTAATCAGCCCCAGCATTTT

J: TRBJ2-1
V: TRBV6-4
size: .
D: TRBD2
CDR3: CATSAASGGTNNEQFF
DNA: TGTGCCACCTCAGCGGCTAGCGGGGGAACTAACAATGAGCAGTTCTTC

J: TRBJ2-7
V: TRBV28
size: .
D: .
CDR3: CASTSGSPYEQYF
DNA: TGTGCCAGCACGTCAGGTTCTCCCTACGAGCAGTACTTC

J: TRBJ2-3
V: TRBV7-9
size: once
D: TRBD2
CDR3: CASSLRSSGSKKLDTQYF
DNA: TGTGCCAGCAGCTTACGTTCTAGCGGGAGTAAGAAATTAGATACGCAGTATTTT

J: TRBJ1-1
V: TRBV6-1
size: .
D: .
CDR3: CASSEALAWAHEAFF
DNA: TGTGCCAGCAGTGAAGCGCTAGCTTGGGCCCATGAAGCTTTCTTT

J: TRBJ2-5
V: TRBV13
size: once
D: .
CDR3: CASSSKETQYF
DNA: TGTGCCAGCAGCTCAAAAGAGACCCAGTACTTC

J: TRBJ2-7
V: TRBV7-9
size: .
D: .
CDR3: CASSLPGTGAEQYF
DNA: TGTGCCAGCAGCCTACCGGGTACGGGCGCCGAGCAGTACTTC

J: TRBJ2-2
V: TRBV12-5
size: .
D: .
CDR3: CASAPAVNTGELFF
DNA: TGTGCTAGTGCCCCGGCCGTAAACACCGGGGAGCTGTTTTTT

J: TRBJ2-5
V: TRBV28
size: .
D: TRBD2
CDR3: CASSPLAGEETQYF
DNA: TGTGCCAGCAGTCCCCTAGCGGGGGAAGAGACCCAGTACTTC